This T cell receptor (beta chain) was obtained from a study of CD8+CD57+ T cells in acquired aplastic anemia. Across the study: When averaged, DNA from sorted CD4+ and CD8+ cells came to 3.2 ug.

Findings and caveats of the study: CD8+ Simpson's diversity did not differ significantly between patients and controls. Common to patients and controls were roughly 30 CD8+ CDR3 sequences.

This clonotype occurred many times. Its antigen is not known. Germline loops: CDR1 SGHKS, CDR2 YYEKEE (reference sequence). The CDR3 contains 15 residues. Trimming at V came to 0 bases and at J to 2 bases, leaving 4 bases not matched to a gene. Profiles of TCR beta VDJ and CDR3 were generated from a genomic DNA template. MiXCR, run by TCRdb on the reads, gives a single entry per CDR3 protein. In the table there are 200,000 or so distinct CDR3 sequences, around 65% of which are singletons. The chain joins TRBV5-5 to TRBJ1-2, with TRBD1 identical over 7 bases. Source material: sorted CD4+, CD8+, or CD8+CD57+ T cells (not recorded which) from PBMCs. This sequence originates from a human donor with severe aplastic anemia or a healthy control (not recorded which). DNA of the CDR3: TGTGCCAGCAGCTTGGCTAAGGGACAGAACTATGGCTACACCTTC. This gives the protein CASSLAKGQNYGYTF. Filled out from reference TRBV5-5 and TRBJ1-2, the complete variable domain reads DAGVTQSPTHLIKTRGQQVTLRCSPISGHKSVSWYQQVLGQGPQFIFQYYEKEERGRGNFPDRFSARQFPNYSSELNVNALLLGDSALYLCASSLAKGQNYGYTFGSGTRLTVV.